A single sample gave rise to the 30 T cell receptor beta chains below, sequenced in a study of blood T cell repertoires in COVID-19. Using immunoSEQ multiplex PCR, the repertoire was profiled, and TCRdb retains in-frame clones only, with some absent. This table holds about 220,000 clones, 88% found once. Sequencing was done on a sample of PBMCs or T cells enriched from blood (not recorded which). The source is a woman aged 45-59 years with acute COVID-19.

The chain joins TRBV19 to TRBJ1-4, with D perhaps TRBD1 (5 bases). V lost 5 bases, J lost 4 bases, and 8 bases lay in between. Germline values: CDR1 LNHDA, CDR2 SQIVND (reference sequence). The CDR3 is made up of 13 amino acids. CDR3 loop: CASSQGDNEKLFF. The CDR3 DNA is TGTGCCAGTAGTCAGGGTGATAATGAAAAACTGTTTTTT.

The chain links TRBV6-5 to TRBJ2-7; 9 bases match TRBD1. CDR3 length: 13 amino acids. V dropped 5 bases and J dropped 6; count of bases not matched to a gene: 5. Germline V gene lookup returns CDR1 MNHEY and CDR2 SVGAGI. CDR3 DNA: TGTGCCAGCAGTCGGGACAGGGTGTCCGAGCAGTACTTC. Residues: CASSRDRVSEQYF.

The V gene is TRBV2, the J gene TRBJ2-1; 9 bases fit TRBD1. This CDR3 is 19 amino acids long. Trimming cost V 6 bases and J 2 bases; bases outside gene matches: 17. Germline CDR1 reads SNHLY; CDR2 reads FYNNEI. The CDR3 DNA follows: TGTGCCAGCAGGATGGGACAGGGCCGATCAACGGCGGCCTACAATGAGCAGTTCTTC. Translated: CASRMGQGRSTAAYNEQFF.

V gene TRBV7-9 combines with J gene TRBJ1-4; possible D gene TRBD1, 5 bases. This CDR3 is built from 14 residues. V lost 5 bases and J lost 8, with 15 bases in between. CDR1 SEHNR and CDR2 FQNEAQ come from the germline V gene (reference sequence). CDR3 protein: CASSTPRRGEKLFF. CDR3 DNA: TGTGCCAGCAGCACACCCCGGCGGGGGGAAAAACTGTTTTTT.

The chain carries TRBV3-1 (or the pseudogene TRBV3-2) and TRBJ2-7; 8 bases are shared with TRBD1. The J segment lost 6 bases and the V segment lost 1 base, leaving 5 bases of the junction unmatched. CDR3 length equals 14 residues. Per the germline V gene, CDR1 is LGHDT and CDR2 is YNNKEL (reference sequence). The DNA of the CDR3 is TGTGCCAGCAGCCAAGTCGGTACAGGGGGCGAGCAGTACTTC. Its translation is CASSQVGTGGEQYF.

This chain links TRBV1 with TRBJ2-5; TRBD2, the D gene given by the table, was not confirmed from the DNA. TRBV1 represents a pseudogene. CDR3 length: 18 residues. CDR3 loop: CTSSPRTSGGGVGETQYF. In DNA form, the CDR3 reads TGCACCAGCAGCCCCCGGACTAGCGGGGGAGGGGTGGGAGAGACCCAGTACTTC.

The CDR3 DNA is TGTGCCAGCAGCTTAAGCTATACAGGCAATACTGGCTACACCTTC. Translated, it gives CASSLSYTGNTGYTF. The V gene is TRBV7-9, the J gene TRBJ1-2; possible D gene TRBD1, 5 bases. The germline CDR1 and CDR2 sequences are SEHNR and FQNEAQ (reference sequence). The V and J ends lost 2 bases and 7 bases respectively, with 17 bases between them. The CDR3 is 15 residues long.

The chain employs TRBV11-2 and TRBJ2-7; weak D call: TRBD2 (6 bases). With 2 bases removed from V and 6 bases from J, the gap between germline ends came to 11 bases. CDR1 and CDR2 from the germline V gene are SGHAT and FQNNGV. This CDR3 region has 13 residues. DNA of the CDR3: TGTGCCAGCAGCTTAACGGGAGCGAGCGAGCAGTACTTC. Amino acids: CASSLTGASEQYF.

J is TRBJ2-7 and V is TRBV5-6; D perhaps matches TRBD2 (6 bases). Trimming pared 4 bases from V and 1 base from J, leaving 15 bases between. The germline gives CDR1 SGHDT, CDR2 YYEEEE. CDR3 length: 15 residues. CDR3 sequence (DNA): TGTGCCAGCAGCGGACGAGGGCGGGGTTCCTACGAGCAGTACTTC. This encodes CASSGRGRGSYEQYF.

This chain uses TRBV27 with TRBJ2-7, with TRBD2 matching over 7 bases. From germline, CDR1 is MNHEY and CDR2 SMNVEV (reference sequence). The CDR3 has 15 amino acids. V gave up 6 bases and J gave up 5 bases; unmatched junction bases: 13. The CDR3 spells CASSRSTSIGHEQYF. The CDR3 region has the DNA TGTGCCAGCAGCCGGTCGACTAGCATCGGGCACGAGCAGTACTTC.

The rearrangement uses TRBV28 and TRBJ1-1; no clear D gene. Germline V gene data show CDR1 as MDHEN and CDR2 as SYDVKM. V was cut by 6 bases and J by 7 bases, with 21 bases left in between. The CDR3 runs 15 residues. The CDR3 DNA reads TGTGCCAGCAGCACGCCTCGGGAACCCAGAAATGAAGCTTTCTTT. It codes for CASSTPREPRNEAFF.

The rearrangement links TRBV12-3 or TRBV12-4 to TRBJ2-7; tentatively, D is TRBD1 (6 bases). Between the trimmed V and J ends, which lost 3 bases and 1 base, there was a span of 7 bases. The CDR3 runs 13 residues. CDR3 DNA: TGTGCCAGCAGTTTGGGGGCATCCTACGAGCAGTACTTC. Its translation: CASSLGASYEQYF.

The J gene is TRBJ1-1, the V gene TRBV7-9; D gene unclear. The germline CDR1 and CDR2 sequences are SEHNR and FQNEAQ (reference sequence). Trimming shortened V by 5 bases and J by 6 bases, and 10 bases separated the two germline ends. This CDR3 region has 12 residues. CDR3 protein: CASSLPQSEAFF. The CDR3 nucleotides are TGTGCCAGCAGCCTCCCCCAGTCTGAAGCTTTCTTT.

The chain links TRBV11-3 to TRBJ2-3, with 7 bases fitting TRBD1. V was pared by 3 bases and J by 7 bases, with 13 bases of the junction left unmatched. The CDR3 loop spans 16 amino acids. CDR1 SGHNT and CDR2 YENEEA come from the germline V gene. The CDR3 is CASSFDNRGAGHTQYF. The CDR3, as DNA: TGTGCCAGCAGCTTCGATAACAGGGGCGCCGGGCATACGCAGTATTTT.

V is TRBV27 and J is TRBJ1-4; 8 bases are a match to TRBD1. Trimming cost V 0 bases and J 7 bases; bases outside gene matches: 4. This CDR3 has 15 amino acids. Germline CDR1 MNHEY, CDR2 SMNVEV (reference sequence). Written as DNA, the CDR3 is TGTGCCAGCAGTTTATCCAGGGGGCCCCCTGAAAAACTGTTTTTT. Protein sequence: CASSLSRGPPEKLFF.

In this sample, this clone turned up a few times. The chain links TRBV7-2 to TRBJ2-5; TRBD2 is a possible D gene (6 bases). The CDR3 is 14 amino acids. Trimming left V 1 base short and J 5 bases short, with 11 bases between. Germline V gives CDR1 SGHTA, CDR2 FQGNSA. The CDR3 is CASSLGVAGETQYF. DNA of the CDR3: TGTGCCAGCAGCTTAGGGGTCGCGGGGGAGACCCAGTACTTC.

About this clone itself: This CDR3 is also generated by other DNA sequences in the sample. The chain recombines TRBV19 with TRBJ2-1, with a tentative D call TRBD2 (5 bases). Per germline, CDR1 LNHDA and CDR2 SQIVND (reference sequence). There are 15 residues in the CDR3. V lost 7 bases and J 0 bases, leaving 13 bases between the germline ends. The CDR3 region is CASNPLGSSYNEQFF. CDR3 DNA sequence: TGTGCCAGTAACCCGCTAGGGAGCTCCTACAATGAGCAGTTCTTC.

This clone was recorded once. The chain couples TRBV30 to TRBJ2-5; 15 nucleotides line up with TRBD2. The CDR3 length is 16 residues. Trimming removed 3 bases from V and 5 bases from J; junction bases left unmatched: 7. Germline CDR1 and CDR2: GTSNPN and SVGIG (reference sequence). In nucleotides, the CDR3 is TGTGCCTGGAGCGGAGGGACTAGCGGGAGGCGGGAGACCCAGTACTTC. Translation gives CAWSGGTSGRRETQYF.

The chain is built from TRBV7-8 and TRBJ2-7; TRBD2 agrees at 12 bases. CDR3 length equals 17 residues. CDR1 and CDR2 (germline): SGHVS, FQNEAQ. Unmatched junction bases numbered 6, after V lost 3 bases and J lost 0 bases. The CDR3 region has the DNA TGTGCCAGCAGCTTTTTCCTAGCGGGGGGGAGCTCCTACGAGCAGTACTTC. It specifies CASSFFLAGGSSYEQYF.

V usage is TRBV28 and J usage is TRBJ2-7, with 13 bases matching TRBD2. CDR3 size: 15 residues. Trimming cost V 5 bases and J 13 bases; bases outside gene matches: 14. CDR1 is MDHEN and CDR2 is SYDVKM in the germline V gene. The CDR3 DNA reads as TGTGCCAGCAGTCCCACTAGCGGGAGGGCCGGCGAGCCCTACTTC. Protein: CASSPTSGRAGEPYF.

The chain employs TRBV5-1 and TRBJ2-1, with D uncertain. In germline, CDR1 is SGHRS, CDR2 YFSETQ. Trimming removed 0 bases at V and 5 bases at J, with 9 bases between. The CDR3 extends over 14 amino acids. CDR3 coding DNA: TGCGCCAGCAGCTTGGACCCTTCGGACAATGAGCAGTTCTTC. Translated: CASSLDPSDNEQFF.

CDR3 protein: CASSLYPRGNTEAFF. CDR3 nucleotide sequence: TGTGCCAGCAGTTTATACCCAAGGGGGAACACTGAAGCTTTCTTT. The chain joins TRBV27 to TRBJ1-1, with TRBD1 as a possible D gene (5 bases). Germline loops: CDR1 MNHEY, CDR2 SMNVEV (reference sequence). Between the trimmed V and J ends, which lost 1 base and 1 base, there was a span of 10 bases. The CDR3 runs 15 residues.

This chain joins TRBV15 and TRBJ2-1; 7 nucleotides match TRBD1. Looked up from germline, CDR1 is LNHNV and CDR2 is YYDKDF (reference sequence). The CDR3 is made up of 12 amino acids. The J segment lost 9 bases and the V segment lost 4 bases, leaving 3 bases of the junction unmatched. The CDR3 is CATSTTGPEQFF. The CDR3 DNA sequence: TGTGCCACCAGCACGACAGGGCCTGAGCAGTTCTTC.

This chain uses TRBV7-8 with TRBJ2-7; 8 positions match TRBD2. Per the germline V gene, CDR1 is SGHVS and CDR2 is FQNEAQ. Losses at the gene ends were 1 base for V and 7 bases for J; bases not matched to a gene: 6. CDR3 length equals 14 residues. CDR3 nucleotides: TGTGCCAGCAGCTTAGGTGGACTAGCTCAAGAGCAGTACTTC. Encoded protein: CASSLGGLAQEQYF.

The chain has TRBV5-1 and TRBJ2-1; 7 bases match TRBD2. V shed 7 bases and J 7 bases; nucleotides not matched to a gene: 2. Germline V gene sequence: CDR1 SGHRS, CDR2 YFSETQ. This CDR3 spans 11 amino acids. DNA of the CDR3: TGCGCCAGCGGGGGAGGGAATGAGCAGTTCTTC. Protein: CASGGGNEQFF.

This clone was detected only once. The J gene is TRBJ2-7, the V gene TRBV27; 7 bases fit TRBD1. The germline V gene has CDR1 MNHEY and CDR2 SMNVEV (reference sequence). V was pared by 5 bases and J by 2 bases, with 12 bases of the junction left unmatched. This CDR3 contains 16 residues. The CDR3 DNA reads as TGTGCCAGCAGTGCCTTCACGACAGGGAGTCCCTACGAGCAGTACTTC. Its translation is CASSAFTTGSPYEQYF.

The genes are TRBV6-5 and TRBJ1-5; 7 positions agree with TRBD1. This CDR3 is built from 14 residues. The germline V gene encodes CDR1 MNHEY and CDR2 SVGAGI. V was clipped by 2 bases and J by 5 bases; unmatched bases: 3. The CDR3 reads CASSYRTGYQPQHF. The CDR3 DNA sequence: TGTGCCAGCAGTTACCGGACAGGCTATCAGCCCCAGCATTTT.

The chain has TRBV6-5 and TRBJ2-7; D ambiguous. The CDR3 totals 12 residues. Germline CDR1 reads MNHEY; CDR2 reads SVGAGI. Trimming left V 8 bases short and J 1 base short, with 9 bases between. In DNA form, the CDR3 reads TGTGCCAGCTCGCACACATCCTACGAGCAGTACTTC. Translating gives CASSHTSYEQYF.

V is TRBV27 and J is TRBJ1-1; D is unresolved. The CDR3 extends over 16 amino acids. Per germline, CDR1 MNHEY and CDR2 SMNVEV (reference sequence). Trimming pared 5 bases from V and 2 bases from J, leaving 18 bases between. The CDR3 protein is CASSLGVTILNTEAFF. The CDR3 coding sequence is TGTGCCAGCAGTCTCGGGGTCACAATTTTAAACACTGAAGCTTTCTTT.

The gene calls are TRBV5-5 and TRBJ1-6, with TRBD1 matching 7 bases. CDR1 and CDR2 (germline): SGHKS, YYEKEE (reference sequence). This CDR3 is built from 14 residues. The V gene end was trimmed by 4 bases and the J gene end by 8 bases; junction bases not matched to a gene: 6. The CDR3 spells CASSAGQYDSPLHF. CDR3 sequence (DNA): TGTGCCAGCAGCGCGGGACAGTACGATTCACCCCTCCACTTT.